These T cell receptor delta chains were read from a single sample in a study of delta chains in infants with herpesvirus infections. TCRdb re-processed the RT-PCR reads using CATT. In the table there are approximately 940 delta-chain clones, about 35% of which are singletons. This sample comprised peripheral blood, obtained at time point 2 of longitudinal follow-up. These receptors were taken from a human donor who was a Ugandan infant, either HIV-exposed or HIV-unexposed (not recorded which). The CDR3 runs from the conserved cysteine through the conserved F or W. A D gene is named only where the DNA matches it firmly. Size is omitted from some rows. Given values are once, few, many or a class for expanded clones.

21,NA,TRDJ1,TRDV1,few,CALGEFNGAPNPPVGRLKLIF,TGTGCTCTTGGGGAATTTAATGGGGCCCCGAATCCCCCCGTCGGTCGCCTTAAACTCATCTTT
19,NA,TRDJ1,TRDV1,NA,CALGDGSGSFPTPTEGLIF,TGTGCTCTTGGGGACGGCTCCGGTTCCTTCCCGACCCCAACGGAGGGACTCATCTTT
21,TRDD3,TRDJ3,TRDV2,NA,CACDTGALLGDSSWDTRQMFF,TGTGCCTGTGACACCGGGGCTTTACTGGGGGATAGCTCCTGGGACACCCGACAGATGTTTTTC
20,TRDD3,TRDJ1,TRDV1,few,CALGELAFPSYWGYTDKLIF,TGTGCTCTTGGGGAACTCGCCTTTCCTTCTTACTGGGGGTACACCGATAAACTCATCTTT
18,TRDD3,TRDJ3,TRDV2,NA,CACDTGGYGSWDTRQMFF,TGTGCCTGTGACACAGGGGGATATGGCTCCTGGGACACCCGACAGATGTTTTTC
18,TRDD3,TRDJ1,TRDV1,once,CALGAPFNWGLYTDKLIF,TGTGCTCTTGGGGCTCCGTTTAACTGGGGATTGTACACCGATAAACTCATCTTT
18,NA,TRDJ1,TRDV1,NA,CALGELFILRSLPDKLIF,TGTGCTCTTGGGGAACTTTTCATCCTACGGTCGCTCCCCGATAAACTCATCTTT
20,TRDD3,TRDJ1,TRDV1,NA,CALGEGSSQGDTRLTDKLIF,TGTGCTCTTGGGGAAGGCTCCTCCCAGGGGGATACGAGACTCACCGATAAACTCATCTTT
16,TRDD3,TRDJ1,TRAV29/DV5,NA,CAASAWGTYGTDKLIF,TGTGCAGCAAGCGCCTGGGGGACCTATGGGACCGATAAACTCATCTTT
14,TRDD3,TRDJ1,TRDV2,NA,CACDSLGNTDKLIF,TGTGCCTGTGACTCACTGGGGAACACCGATAAACTCATCTTT
17,NA,TRDJ1,TRDV1,few,CALPPGTRDDHTDKLIF,TGTGCTCTGCCCCCTGGGACGCGAGACGATCACACCGATAAACTCATCTTT
18,NA,TRDJ1,TRDV1,NA,CALGEIQRSRTYTDKLIF,TGTGCTCTTGGGGAGATCCAAAGGTCTAGGACGTACACCGATAAACTCATCTTT
22,NA,TRDJ3,TRDV1,hyperexpanded,CALGEGVLLRWGHSWDTRQMFF,TGTGCTCTTGGGGAAGGTGTCCTCCTACGATGGGGACACTCCTGGGACACCCGACAGATGTTTTTC
18,TRDD3,TRDJ3,TRDV2,NA,CACDTGGYASWDTRQMFF,TGTGCCTGTGACACTGGGGGATACGCCTCCTGGGACACCCGACAGATGTTTTTC
20,TRDD2,TRDJ1,TRDV1,once,CALGELAFLQLEVGYDKLIF,TGTGCTCTTGGGGAACTGGCCTTCCTACAGCTTGAGGTCGGGTACGATAAACTCATCTTT
22,NA,TRDJ1,TRDV3,few,CALPPLTVYPYWSPFSTDKLIF,TGTGCCTTGCCCCCATTGACCGTTTATCCCTACTGGTCGCCTTTCTCCACCGATAAACTCATCTTT
16,NA,TRDJ1,TRDV3,large,CAFNSLRAGTTDKLIF,TGTGCCTTTAACTCTCTCCGCGCGGGGACCACCGATAAACTCATCTTT
19,TRDD3,TRDJ3,TRDV2,NA,CACDTMAGGYSWDTRQMFF,TGTGCCTGTGACACCATGGCTGGGGGATACTCCTGGGACACCCGACAGATGTTTTTC
18,TRDD3,TRDJ1,TRDV3,large,CAFKLLLIYWGIGDKLIF,TGTGCCTTTAAACTCCTACTCATCTACTGGGGGATAGGCGATAAACTCATCTTT
19,TRDD3,TRDJ3,TRDV2,NA,CACDTIGGYISWDTRQMFF,TGTGCCTGTGACACCATCGGGGGATACATCTCCTGGGACACCCGACAGATGTTTTTC
15,TRDD3,TRDJ1,TRDV2,large,CACDTWGIRDDKLIF,TGTGCCTGTGACACCTGGGGGATACGTGACGATAAACTCATCTTT
23,TRDD3,TRDJ3,TRDV2,large,CACDTWSTTGGSGGSWDTRQMFF,TGTGCCTGTGACACCTGGTCCACTACTGGGGGATCCGGGGGGTCCTGGGACACCCGACAGATGTTTTTC
17,TRDD3,TRDJ2,TRDV2,NA,CACDILGDRALTAQLFF,TGTGCCTGTGACATCCTGGGGGATAGAGCTTTGACAGCACAACTCTTCTTT
26,TRDD3,TRDJ1,TRDV1,few,CALGELPRSLPPYWGRALIWPDKLIF,TGTGCTCTTGGGGAACTCCCCCGAAGCCTTCCTCCGTACTGGGGGAGAGCTTTGATATGGCCCGATAAACTCATCTTT
18,NA,TRDJ3,TRDV2,few,CACDTGGPSSWDTRQMFF,TGTGCCTGTGACACTGGGGGTCCAAGCTCCTGGGACACCCGACAGATGTTTTTC
19,TRDD3,TRDJ2,TRDV2,large,CACDTLTGDKTPLTAQLFF,TGTGCCTGTGACACCCTTACTGGGGATAAAACTCCTTTGACAGCACAACTCTTCTTT
20,TRDD3,TRDJ3,TRDV2,few,CACDPMGDKWSSWDTRQMFF,TGTGCCTGTGACCCGATGGGGGATAAATGGAGCTCCTGGGACACCCGACAGATGTTTTTC
18,TRDD3,TRDJ1,TRDV1,once,CALGELALLGEYTDKLIF,TGTGCTCTTGGGGAGCTGGCCTTACTGGGGGAGTACACCGATAAACTCATCTTT
18,TRDD3,TRDJ3,TRDV2,large,CACDTLLGDTWDTRQMFF,TGTGCCTGTGACACCCTACTGGGGGATACCTGGGACACCCGACAGATGTTTTTC
24,TRDD3,TRDJ1,TRAV29/DV5,few,CAASATPGPPSFGGIRHNTDKLIF,TGTGCAGCAAGCGCGACACCTGGGCCGCCTTCCTTCGGGGGGATACGCCACAACACCGATAAACTCATCTTT
13,NA,TRDJ1,TRDV1,NA,CALGDTARDKLIF,TGTGCTCTTGGGGATACGGCCCGAGATAAACTCATCTTT
21,NA,TRDJ1,TRDV1,NA,CALGALFPHGIGLLYTDKLIF,TGTGCTCTTGGGGCCCTCTTCCCGCATGGGATAGGGTTATTGTACACCGATAAACTCATCTTT
17,TRDD3,TRDJ3,TRDV2,few,CACDTWGINGDTRQMFF,TGTGCCTGTGACACTTGGGGGATAAACGGGGACACCCGACAGATGTTTTTC
14,NA,TRDJ1,TRDV3,large,CAFNTFLPTDKLIF,TGTGCCTTCAACACTTTCCTTCCCACCGATAAACTCATCTTT
15,NA,TRDJ1,TRDV2,few,CACDKGWSNTDKLIF,TGTGCCTGTGACAAGGGCTGGTCAAACACCGATAAACTCATCTTT
23,TRDD3,TRDJ1,TRDV1,NA,CALGELPVLGRLGDTKYTDKLIF,TGTGCTCTTGGGGAACTGCCTGTACTTGGTCGATTGGGGGATACGAAGTACACCGATAAACTCATCTTT
21,TRDD3,TRDJ1,TRDV1,large,CALGERSFRGTGGYQMGKLIF,TGTGCTCTTGGGGAACGGTCCTTCCGGGGTACTGGGGGATACCAGATGGGGAAACTCATCTTT
20,TRDD3,TRDJ3,TRDV2,NA,CACDTVWGITSSWDTRQMFF,TGTGCCTGTGACACCGTTTGGGGGATAACTAGCTCCTGGGACACCCGACAGATGTTTTTC
17,TRDD3,TRDJ1,TRDV3,NA,CAQPLWGGGYLTDKLIF,TGTGCACAGCCCTTATGGGGGGGGGGATACCTCACCGATAAACTCATCTTT
20,NA,TRDJ1,TRDV3,NA,CAFELVGEYAVLEPTDKLIF,TGTGCCTTTGAGTTGGTAGGGGAATACGCGGTTCTTGAACCCACCGATAAACTCATCTTT
25,TRDD3,TRDJ1,TRAV23/DV6,large,CAVDIRRPYWGIIREGRGYTDKLIF,TGTGCCGTGGACATTAGGAGGCCGTACTGGGGGATAATCAGAGAGGGTCGTGGGTACACCGATAAACTCATCTTT
18,TRDD3,TRDJ3,TRDV2,large,CACDTWGTFSWDTRQMFF,TGTGCCTGTGACACCTGGGGGACCTTCTCCTGGGACACCCGACAGATGTTTTTC
19,TRDD3,TRDJ1,TRDV1,few,CALGEPFLRGIPNTDKLIF,TGTGCTCTTGGGGAACCATTCCTACGGGGGATACCGAACACCGATAAACTCATCTTT
21,TRDD3,TRDJ1,TRAV29/DV5,NA,CAASKGKSYSKVLGDTSKLIF,TGTGCAGCCTCCAAGGGCAAGTCCTACTCAAAAGTACTGGGGGATACTAGTAAACTCATCTTT
19,NA,TRDJ1,TRDV2,large,CACDPRTTGGATYTDKLIF,TGTGCCTGTGACCCTCGTACTACGGGCGGAGCAACATACACCGATAAACTCATCTTT
23,TRDD3,TRDJ3,TRDV2,NA,CACDTLEVLGDTHSSWDTRQMFF,TGTGCCTGTGACACCCTCGAGGTTTTGGGGGATACTCACAGCTCCTGGGACACCCGACAGATGTTTTTC
16,NA,TRDJ1,TRDV1,NA,CALGAVSPELGLKLIF,TGTGCTCTTGGTGCGGTTTCCCCCGAACTGGGACTTAAACTCATCTTT
22,NA,TRDJ1,TRDV1,few,CALGDPTIANPTFVPTTDKLIF,TGTGCTCTTGGGGATCCCACAATAGCTAATCCTACTTTCGTACCCACCACCGATAAACTCATCTTT
17,TRDD3,TRDJ1,TRDV1,few,CALGGDWGIRYTDKLIF,TGTGCTCTTGGGGGGGACTGGGGGATACGGTACACCGATAAACTCATCTTT
21,TRDD3,TRDJ1,TRDV1,few,CALGGWAYDLLGDKCTDKLIF,TGTGCTCTTGGGGGGTGGGCATACGATCTACTGGGGGATAAGTGCACCGATAAACTCATCTTT
16,NA,TRDJ1,TRDV2,few,CACDTGRPPYTDKLIF,TGTGCCTGTGACACAGGGAGACCCCCATACACCGATAAACTCATCTTT
19,TRDD3,TRDJ1,TRDV1,large,CAICPSPWGIRGDTDKLIF,TGTGCTATCTGTCCGTCCCCGTGGGGGATACGTGGGGACACCGATAAACTCATCTTT
19,TRDD3,TRDJ3,TRDV2,NA,CACDVLGDTSSWDTRQMFF,TGTGCCTGTGACGTACTGGGGGATACGAGCTCCTGGGACACCCGACAGATGTTTTTC
17,NA,TRDJ1,TRDV1,NA,CALGERSADPYTDKLIF,TGTGCTCTTGGGGAAAGGTCGGCTGACCCTTACACCGATAAACTCATCTTT
21,NA,TRDJ1,TRAV29/DV5,few,CAASAKALRGGRYLYTDKLIF,TGTGCAGCAAGCGCGAAGGCTTTGCGAGGGGGACGGTATCTGTACACCGATAAACTCATCTTT
22,TRDD3,TRDJ1,TRDV1,few,CALGELGSLDGGYTPYTDKLIF,TGTGCTCTTGGGGAACTAGGTAGCCTAGATGGGGGATACACGCCCTACACCGATAAACTCATCTTT
16,NA,TRDJ1,TRDV1,large,CALGETPLRGWEKLIF,TGTGCTCTTGGGGAAACCCCCCTACGTGGATGGGAAAAACTCATCTTT
19,TRDD3,TRDJ1,TRDV3,few,CAFGLPTCGGYEYTDKLIF,TGTGCCTTCGGCCTTCCTACGTGTGGGGGATACGAGTACACCGATAAACTCATCTTT
19,TRDD3,TRDJ3,TRDV2,few,CACDTATGGYSWDTRQMFF,TGTGCCTGTGACACCGCTACTGGGGGATACTCCTGGGACACCCGACAGATGTTTTTC
18,NA,TRDJ3,TRDV2,NA,CACDTAGAHSWDTRQMFF,TGTGCCTGTGACACAGCTGGGGCCCACTCCTGGGACACCCGACAGATGTTTTTC